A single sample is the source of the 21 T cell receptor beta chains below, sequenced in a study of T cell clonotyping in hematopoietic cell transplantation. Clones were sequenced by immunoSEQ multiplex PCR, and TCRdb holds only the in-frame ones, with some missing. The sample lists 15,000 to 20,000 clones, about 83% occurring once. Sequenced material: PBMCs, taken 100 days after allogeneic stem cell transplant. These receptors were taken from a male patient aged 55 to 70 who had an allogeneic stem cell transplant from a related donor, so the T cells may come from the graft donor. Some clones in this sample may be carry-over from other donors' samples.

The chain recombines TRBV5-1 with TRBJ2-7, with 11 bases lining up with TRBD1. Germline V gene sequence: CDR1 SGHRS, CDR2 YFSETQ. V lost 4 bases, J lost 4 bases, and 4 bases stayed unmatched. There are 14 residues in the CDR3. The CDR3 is CASSTDRGLYEQYF. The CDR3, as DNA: TGCGCCAGCAGCACGGACAGGGGGCTGTACGAGCAGTACTTC. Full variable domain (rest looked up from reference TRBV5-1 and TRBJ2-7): KAGVTQTPRYLIKTRGQQVTLSCSPISGHRSVSWYQQTPGQGLQFLFEYFSETQRNKGNFPGRFSGRQFSNSRSEMNVSTLELGDSALYLCASSTDRGLYEQYFGPGTRLTVT.

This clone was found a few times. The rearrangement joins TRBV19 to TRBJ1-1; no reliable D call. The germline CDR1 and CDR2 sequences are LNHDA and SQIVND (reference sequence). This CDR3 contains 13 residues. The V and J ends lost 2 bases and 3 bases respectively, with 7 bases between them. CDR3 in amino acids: CASSISQDTEAFF. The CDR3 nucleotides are TGTGCCAGTAGTATATCGCAGGACACTGAAGCTTTCTTT.

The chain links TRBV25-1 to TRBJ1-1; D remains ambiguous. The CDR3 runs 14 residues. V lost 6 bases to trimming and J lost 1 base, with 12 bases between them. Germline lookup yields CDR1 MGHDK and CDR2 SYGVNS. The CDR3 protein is CASRGWVGNTEAFF. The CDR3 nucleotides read TGTGCCAGCAGGGGGTGGGTGGGGAACACTGAAGCTTTCTTT.

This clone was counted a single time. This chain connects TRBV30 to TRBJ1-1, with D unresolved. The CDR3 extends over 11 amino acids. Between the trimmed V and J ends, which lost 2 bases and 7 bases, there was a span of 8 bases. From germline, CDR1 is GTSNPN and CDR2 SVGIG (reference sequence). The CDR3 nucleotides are TGTGCCTGGAGTATGAGGTTTGAAGCTTTCTTT. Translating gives CAWSMRFEAFF.

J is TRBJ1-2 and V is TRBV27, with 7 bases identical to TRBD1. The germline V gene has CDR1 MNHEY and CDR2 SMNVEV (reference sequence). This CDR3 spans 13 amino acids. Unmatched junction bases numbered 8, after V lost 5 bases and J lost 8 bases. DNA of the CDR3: TGTGCCAGCAGTCCTTCCACAGGGGAGGGCTACACCTTC. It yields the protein CASSPSTGEGYTF.

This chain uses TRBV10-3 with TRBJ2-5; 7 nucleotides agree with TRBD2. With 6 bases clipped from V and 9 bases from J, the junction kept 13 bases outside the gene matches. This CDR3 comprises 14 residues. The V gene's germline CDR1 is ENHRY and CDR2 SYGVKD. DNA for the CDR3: TGTGCCATCAGAACAGCGGGACCCTCCAGTTCCCAGTACTTC. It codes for CAIRTAGPSSSQYF.

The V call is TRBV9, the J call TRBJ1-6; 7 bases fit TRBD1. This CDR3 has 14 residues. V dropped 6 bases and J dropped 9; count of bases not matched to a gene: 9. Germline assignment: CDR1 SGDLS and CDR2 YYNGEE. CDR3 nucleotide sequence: TGTGCCAGCACCGACAGGGTCTCGGGTTCACCCCTCCACTTT. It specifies CASTDRVSGSPLHF.

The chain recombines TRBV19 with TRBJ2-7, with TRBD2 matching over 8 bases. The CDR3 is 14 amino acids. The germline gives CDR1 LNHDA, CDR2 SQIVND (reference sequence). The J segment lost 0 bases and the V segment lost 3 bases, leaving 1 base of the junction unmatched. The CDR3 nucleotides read TGTGCCAGTAGTATGGCGGGGGGCTCCTACGAGCAGTACTTC. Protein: CASSMAGGSYEQYF.

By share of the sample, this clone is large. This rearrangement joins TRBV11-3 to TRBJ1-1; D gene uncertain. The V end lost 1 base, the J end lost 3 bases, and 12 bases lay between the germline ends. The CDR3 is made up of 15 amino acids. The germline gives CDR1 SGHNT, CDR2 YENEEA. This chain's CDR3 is CASSLGPVGYTEAFF. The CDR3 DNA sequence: TGTGCCAGCAGCTTAGGACCGGTTGGATACACTGAAGCTTTCTTT.

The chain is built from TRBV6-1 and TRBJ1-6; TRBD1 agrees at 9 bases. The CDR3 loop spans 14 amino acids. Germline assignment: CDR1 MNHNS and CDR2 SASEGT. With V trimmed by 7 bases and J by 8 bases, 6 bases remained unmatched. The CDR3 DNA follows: TGTGCCAGCATTCTGGACAGGGGTGATTCACCCCTCCACTTT. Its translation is CASILDRGDSPLHF.

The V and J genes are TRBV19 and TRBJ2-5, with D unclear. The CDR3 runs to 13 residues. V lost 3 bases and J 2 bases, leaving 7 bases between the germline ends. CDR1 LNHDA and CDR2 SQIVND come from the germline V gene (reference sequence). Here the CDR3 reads CASSIEQQETQYF. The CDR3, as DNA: TGTGCCAGTAGTATTGAACAGCAAGAGACCCAGTACTTC.

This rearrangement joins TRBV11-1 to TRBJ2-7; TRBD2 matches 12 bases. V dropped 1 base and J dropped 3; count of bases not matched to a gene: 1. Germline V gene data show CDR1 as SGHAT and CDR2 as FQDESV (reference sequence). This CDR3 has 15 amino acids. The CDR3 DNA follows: TGTGCCAGCAGCTTAGGACTAGCGGGGGACTACGAGCAGTACTTC. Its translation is CASSLGLAGDYEQYF.

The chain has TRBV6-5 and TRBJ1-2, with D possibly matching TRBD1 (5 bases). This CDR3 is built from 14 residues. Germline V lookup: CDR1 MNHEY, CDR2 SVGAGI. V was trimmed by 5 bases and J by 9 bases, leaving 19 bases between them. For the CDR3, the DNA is TGTGCCAGCAGTGTAGGGGTAGACTACGATAGCTACACCTTC. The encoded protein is CASSVGVDYDSYTF.

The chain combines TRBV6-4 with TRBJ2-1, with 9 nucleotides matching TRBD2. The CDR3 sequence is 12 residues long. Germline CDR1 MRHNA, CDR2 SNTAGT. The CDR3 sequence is CAPQRGDNEQFF. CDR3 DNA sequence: TGTGCTCCCCAGCGGGGGGACAATGAGCAGTTCTTC.

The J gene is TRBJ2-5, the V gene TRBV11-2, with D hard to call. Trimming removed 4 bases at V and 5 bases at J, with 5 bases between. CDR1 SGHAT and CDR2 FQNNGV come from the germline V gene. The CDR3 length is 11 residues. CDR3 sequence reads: CASSSGETQYF. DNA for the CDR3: TGTGCCAGCAGCTCCGGTGAGACCCAGTACTTC.

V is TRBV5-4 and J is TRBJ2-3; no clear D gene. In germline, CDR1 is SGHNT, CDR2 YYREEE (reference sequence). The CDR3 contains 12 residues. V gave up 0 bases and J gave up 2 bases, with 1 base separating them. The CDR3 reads CASSLATDTQYF. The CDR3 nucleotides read TGTGCCAGCAGCTTGGCCACAGATACGCAGTATTTT.

The CDR3 loop reads CASRWQTTDTQYF. The CDR3 nucleotides are TGTGCCAGCCGGTGGCAGACCACAGATACGCAGTATTTT. This sequence joins TRBV5-6 and TRBJ2-3; no firm D call. V shed 7 bases and J shed 2 bases, with 11 bases lying between them. Germline CDR1 is SGHDT and CDR2 is YYEEEE. This CDR3 region has 13 residues. Using reference TRBV5-6 and TRBJ2-3 for the parts outside the CDR3, the full variable domain is DAGVTQSPTHLIKTRGQQVTLRCSPKSGHDTVSWYQQALGQGPQFIFQYYEEEERQRGNFPDRFSGHQFPNYSSELNVNALLLGDSALYLCASRWQTTDTQYFGPGTRLTVL.

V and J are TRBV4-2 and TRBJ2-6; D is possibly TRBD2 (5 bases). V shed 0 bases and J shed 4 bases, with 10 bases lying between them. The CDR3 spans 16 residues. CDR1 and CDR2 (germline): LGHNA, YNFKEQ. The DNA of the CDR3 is TGTGCCAGCAGCCAAGAAGCCCGACTAGGGGCCAACGTCCTGACTTTC. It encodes CASSQEARLGANVLTF.

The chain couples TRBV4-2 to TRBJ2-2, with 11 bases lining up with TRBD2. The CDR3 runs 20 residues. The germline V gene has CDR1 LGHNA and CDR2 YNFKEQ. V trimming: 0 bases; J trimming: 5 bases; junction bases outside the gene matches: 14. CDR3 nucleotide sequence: TGTGCCAGCAGCCAAGATGGTAGCGGGGGGGCCAATGGGGTAACCGGGGAGCTGTTTTTT. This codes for CASSQDGSGGANGVTGELFF.

CDR3 coding DNA: TGCAGCGTTGGACAGGGAGGAAACACCATATATTTT. It codes for CSVGQGGNTIYF. This sequence joins TRBV29-1 and TRBJ1-3, with 7 bases fitting TRBD1. The J segment lost 4 bases and the V segment lost 4 bases, leaving 1 base of the junction unmatched. In germline, CDR1 is SQVTM, CDR2 ANQGSEA. The CDR3 consists of 12 residues.

The DNA for the CDR3 is TGTGCCAGCAGTCTACAGGGGGGGATCTACGAGCAGTACTTC. Translation gives CASSLQGGIYEQYF. This chain uses TRBV28 with TRBJ2-7, with D possibly being TRBD1 (8 bases). Looked up from germline, CDR1 is MDHEN and CDR2 is SYDVKM. Trimming removed 5 bases from V and 3 bases from J, with 14 bases in between. The CDR3 contains 14 residues.